This T cell receptor (beta chain) was recorded in a study of T cells in Graves' hyperthyroidism and ophthalmopathy. Study-wide results and limits: Stable hyperthyroidism was separated from ophthalmopathy by a model based on 13 V-J features.

Amplification yielded TCR beta CDR3 regions, with RNA transcripts as the source. With the HTBI primer set, the TCR CDR3 went through a first round of RT-PCR. TCRdb re-derived calls from the multiplex PCR reads in MiXCR, one entry per CDR3 protein. The repertoire holds roughly 500,000 distinct CDR3 sequences, with 40% to 50% as singletons. Germline CDR1 is MNHEY and CDR2 is SVGAGI. Losses at the gene ends were 0 bases for V and 7 bases for J; bases not matched to a gene: 8. The CDR3 loop spans 16 amino acids. Reasons for excluding patients were uncontrolled infection, other autoimmune disease, pregnancy or lactation. Points on this clonotype: Its antigen is not known.

The chain uses TRBV6-5 and TRBJ1-5, with 8 bases fitting TRBD1. The TCR originated in an adult woman with Graves' disease, either hyperthyroidism or ophthalmopathy (not recorded which). Source material: peripheral blood or thyroid tissue (not recorded which). The CDR3 nucleotides read TGTGCCAGCAGTTACTCCCCAGGGGGCGTATGGCAGCCCCAGCATTTT. As protein: CASSYSPGGVWQPQHF.